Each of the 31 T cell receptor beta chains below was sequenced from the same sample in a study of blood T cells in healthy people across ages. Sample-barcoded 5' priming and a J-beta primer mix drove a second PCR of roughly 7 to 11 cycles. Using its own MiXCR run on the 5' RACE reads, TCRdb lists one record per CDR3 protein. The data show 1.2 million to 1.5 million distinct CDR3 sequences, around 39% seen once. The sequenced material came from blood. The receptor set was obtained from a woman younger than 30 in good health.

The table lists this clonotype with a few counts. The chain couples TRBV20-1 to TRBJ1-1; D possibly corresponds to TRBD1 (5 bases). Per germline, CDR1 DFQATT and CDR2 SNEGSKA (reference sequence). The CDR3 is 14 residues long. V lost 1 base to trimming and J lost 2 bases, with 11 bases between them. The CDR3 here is CSARGGRSNTEAFF. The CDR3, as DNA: TGCAGTGCTAGAGGGGGACGGTCAAACACTGAAGCTTTCTTT.

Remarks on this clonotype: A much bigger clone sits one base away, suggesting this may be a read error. For the CDR3, the DNA is TGCGCCAGCAGCTTTATAGGACTCCCAAGCGATACGCAGTATTTT. Translating it yields CASSFIGLPSDTQYF. V is TRBV5-1 and J is TRBJ2-3, with TRBD2 as a possible D gene (5 bases). The CDR3 is 15 amino acids. V was shortened by 2 bases and J by 6 bases, with 16 bases between the two germline ends. Germline V gene sequence: CDR1 SGHRS, CDR2 YFSETQ.

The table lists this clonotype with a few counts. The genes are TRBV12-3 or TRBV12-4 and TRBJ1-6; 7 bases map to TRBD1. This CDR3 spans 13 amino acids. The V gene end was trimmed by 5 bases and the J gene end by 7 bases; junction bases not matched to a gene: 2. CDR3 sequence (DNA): TGTGCCAGCAGTACAGGGGTCAATTCACCCCTCCACTTT. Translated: CASSTGVNSPLHF.

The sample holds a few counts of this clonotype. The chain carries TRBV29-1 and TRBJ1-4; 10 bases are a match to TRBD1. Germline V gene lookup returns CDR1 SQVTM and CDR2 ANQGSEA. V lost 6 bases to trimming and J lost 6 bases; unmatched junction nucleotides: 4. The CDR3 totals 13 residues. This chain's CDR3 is CSVAGTGDEKLFF. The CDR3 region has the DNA TGCAGCGTGGCCGGGACAGGGGATGAAAAACTGTTTTTT.

The CDR3 protein is CASRTDTYQETQYF. The CDR3 region has the DNA TGTGCCAGCAGAACGGATACGTACCAAGAGACCCAGTACTTC. This chain links TRBV6-5 with TRBJ2-5; no clear D gene. Germline V gene sequence: CDR1 MNHEY, CDR2 SVGAGI. V lost 6 bases and J lost 0, with 11 bases in between. The CDR3 spans 14 residues.

The CDR3 DNA sequence: TGTGCCAGCCTTGACAGGGAACGGAATGGCTACACCTTC. Translation gives CASLDRERNGYTF. J is TRBJ1-2 and V is TRBV27, with TRBD1 identical over 7 bases. V shed 8 bases, J shed 6 bases, and the junction held 9 bases outside the gene matches. This CDR3 is built from 13 residues. The germline V gene has CDR1 MNHEY and CDR2 SMNVEV (reference sequence).

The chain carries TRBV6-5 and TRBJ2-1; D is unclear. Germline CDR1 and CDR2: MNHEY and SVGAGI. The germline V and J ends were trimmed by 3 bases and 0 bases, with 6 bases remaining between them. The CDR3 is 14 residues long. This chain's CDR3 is CASSYPDSYNEQFF. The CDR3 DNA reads TGTGCCAGCAGTTATCCGGACTCCTACAATGAGCAGTTCTTC.

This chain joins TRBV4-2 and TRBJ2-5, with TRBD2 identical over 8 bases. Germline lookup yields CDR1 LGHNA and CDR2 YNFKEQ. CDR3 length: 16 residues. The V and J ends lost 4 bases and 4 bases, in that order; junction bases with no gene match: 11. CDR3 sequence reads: CASSPQLTSGRETQYF. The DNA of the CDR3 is TGTGCCAGCAGCCCGCAGCTCACTAGCGGCCGAGAGACCCAGTACTTC.

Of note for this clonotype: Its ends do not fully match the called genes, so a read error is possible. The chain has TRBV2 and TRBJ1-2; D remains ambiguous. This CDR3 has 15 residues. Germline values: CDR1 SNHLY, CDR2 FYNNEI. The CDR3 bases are TGTGCCAGCGGTGAGGATGCGGGAGAGACCCTCGGCTACACCTTC. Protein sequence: CASGEDAGETLGYTF.

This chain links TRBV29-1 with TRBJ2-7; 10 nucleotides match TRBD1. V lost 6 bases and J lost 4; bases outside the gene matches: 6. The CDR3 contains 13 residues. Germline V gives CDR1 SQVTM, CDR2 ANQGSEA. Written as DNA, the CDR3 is TGCAGCGTCGCCGGGACAGGGGTTTACGAGCAGTACTTC. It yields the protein CSVAGTGVYEQYF.

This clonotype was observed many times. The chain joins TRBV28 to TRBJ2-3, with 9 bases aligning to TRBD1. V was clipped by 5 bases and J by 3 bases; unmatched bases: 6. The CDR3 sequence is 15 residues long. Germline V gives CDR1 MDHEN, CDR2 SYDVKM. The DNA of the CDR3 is TGTGCCAGCAGTCGACCGGGACAGGGAACAGATACGCAGTATTTT. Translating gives CASSRPGQGTDTQYF.

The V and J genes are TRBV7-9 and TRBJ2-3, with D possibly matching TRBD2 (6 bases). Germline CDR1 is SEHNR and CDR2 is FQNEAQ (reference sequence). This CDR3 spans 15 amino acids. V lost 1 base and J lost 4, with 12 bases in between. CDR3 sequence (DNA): TGTGCCAGCAGCTTAGGAGGGGAGGTCTCAGATACGCAGTATTTT. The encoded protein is CASSLGGEVSDTQYF. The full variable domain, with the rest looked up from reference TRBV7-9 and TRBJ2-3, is DTGVSQNPRHKITKRGQNVTFRCDPISEHNRLYWYRQTLGQGPEFLTYFQNEAQLEKSRLLSDRFSAERPKGSFSTLEIQRTEQGDSAMYLCASSLGGEVSDTQYFGPGTRLTVL.

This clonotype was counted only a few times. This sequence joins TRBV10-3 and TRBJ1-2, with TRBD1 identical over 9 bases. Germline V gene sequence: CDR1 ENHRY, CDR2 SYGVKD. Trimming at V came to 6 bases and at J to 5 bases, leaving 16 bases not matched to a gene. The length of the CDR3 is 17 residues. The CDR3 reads CAISPLPGQGVEYGYTF. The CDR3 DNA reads TGTGCCATCAGCCCACTTCCGGGACAGGGTGTTGAGTATGGCTACACCTTC.

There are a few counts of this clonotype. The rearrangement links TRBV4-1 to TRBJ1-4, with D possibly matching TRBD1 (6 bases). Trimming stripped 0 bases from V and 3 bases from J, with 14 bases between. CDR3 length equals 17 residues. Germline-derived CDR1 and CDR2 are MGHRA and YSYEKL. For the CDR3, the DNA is TGCGCCAGCAGCCAAGATCGAGGCGGACAGCCTAATGAAAAACTGTTTTTT. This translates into CASSQDRGGQPNEKLFF.

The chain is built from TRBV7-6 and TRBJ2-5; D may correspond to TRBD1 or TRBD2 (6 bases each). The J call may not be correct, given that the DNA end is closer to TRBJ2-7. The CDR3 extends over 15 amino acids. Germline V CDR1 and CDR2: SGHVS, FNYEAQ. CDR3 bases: TGTGCCAGCAGCTCCCCCGGGGGCGCTGGGTACGAGCAGTACTTC. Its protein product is CASSSPGGAGYEQYF.

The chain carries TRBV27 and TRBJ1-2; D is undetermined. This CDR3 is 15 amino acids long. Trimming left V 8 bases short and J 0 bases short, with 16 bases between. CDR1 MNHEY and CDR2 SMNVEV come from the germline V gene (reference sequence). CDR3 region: CASGRFDMSNYGYTF. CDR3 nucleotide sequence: TGTGCCAGCGGGCGGTTTGACATGTCTAACTATGGCTACACCTTC.

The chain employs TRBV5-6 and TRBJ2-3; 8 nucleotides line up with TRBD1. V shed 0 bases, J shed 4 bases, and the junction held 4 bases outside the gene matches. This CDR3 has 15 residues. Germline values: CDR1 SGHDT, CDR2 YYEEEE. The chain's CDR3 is CASSLVDREADTQYF. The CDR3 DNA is TGTGCCAGCAGCTTGGTGGACAGGGAAGCAGATACGCAGTATTTT.

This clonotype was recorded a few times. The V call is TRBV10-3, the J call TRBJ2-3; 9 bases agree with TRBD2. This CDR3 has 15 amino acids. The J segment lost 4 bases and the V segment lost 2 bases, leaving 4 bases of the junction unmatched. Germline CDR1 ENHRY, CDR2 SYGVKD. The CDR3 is CAISEGSGGPDTQYF. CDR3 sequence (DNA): TGTGCCATCAGTGAGGGTAGCGGGGGCCCAGATACGCAGTATTTT.

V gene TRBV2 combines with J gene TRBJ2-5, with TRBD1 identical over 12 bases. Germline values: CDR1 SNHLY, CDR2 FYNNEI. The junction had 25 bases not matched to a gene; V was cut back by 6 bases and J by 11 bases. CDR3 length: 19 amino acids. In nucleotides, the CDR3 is TGTGCCAGCAGAGAACCGGGACAGGGGGCAAAGTGGGGTATGGATGAGCAGTACTTC. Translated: CASREPGQGAKWGMDEQYF.

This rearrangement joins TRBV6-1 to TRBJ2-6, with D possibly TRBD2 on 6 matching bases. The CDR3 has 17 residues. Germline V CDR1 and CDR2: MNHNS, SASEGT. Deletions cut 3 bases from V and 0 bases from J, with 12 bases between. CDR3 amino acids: CASSEWGLHSGANVLTF. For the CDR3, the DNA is TGTGCCAGCAGTGAGTGGGGACTCCACTCTGGGGCCAACGTCCTGACTTTC.

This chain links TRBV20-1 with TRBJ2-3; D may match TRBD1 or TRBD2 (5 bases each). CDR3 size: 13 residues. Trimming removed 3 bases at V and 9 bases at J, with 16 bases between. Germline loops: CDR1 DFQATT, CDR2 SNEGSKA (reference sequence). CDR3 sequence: CSARGPQTSTQYF. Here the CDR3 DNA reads TGCAGTGCTAGGGGACCACAGACTTCAACGCAGTATTTT.

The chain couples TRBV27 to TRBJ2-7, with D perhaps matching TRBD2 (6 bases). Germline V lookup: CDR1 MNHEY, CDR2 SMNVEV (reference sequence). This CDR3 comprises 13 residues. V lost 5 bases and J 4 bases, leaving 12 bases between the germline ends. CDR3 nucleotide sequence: TGTGCCAGCAGTGCGGGGTGGGGATACGAGCAGTACTTC. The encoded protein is CASSAGWGYEQYF.

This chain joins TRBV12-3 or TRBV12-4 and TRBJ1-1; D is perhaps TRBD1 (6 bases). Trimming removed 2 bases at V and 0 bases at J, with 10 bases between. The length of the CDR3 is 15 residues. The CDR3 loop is CASSLTAGVNTEAFF. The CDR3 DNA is TGTGCCAGCAGTTTAACCGCAGGGGTGAACACTGAAGCTTTCTTT.

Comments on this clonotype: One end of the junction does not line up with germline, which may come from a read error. CDR3 DNA sequence: TGTGCCAACAGTGAGGCAGCGGGAGGGCCAGATACGCGGTATTTT. Amino acids: CANSEAAGGPDTRYF. The chain couples TRBV6-1 to TRBJ2-3; 10 bases align to TRBD2. Germline V gene data show CDR1 as MNHNS and CDR2 as SASEGT. This CDR3 contains 15 residues.

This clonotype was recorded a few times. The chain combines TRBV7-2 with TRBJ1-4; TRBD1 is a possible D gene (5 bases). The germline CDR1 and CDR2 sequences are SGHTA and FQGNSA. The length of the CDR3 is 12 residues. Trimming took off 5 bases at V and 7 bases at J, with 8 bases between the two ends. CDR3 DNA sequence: TGTGCCAGCAGCGATCAGGGTGAAAAACTGTTTTTT. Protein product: CASSDQGEKLFF. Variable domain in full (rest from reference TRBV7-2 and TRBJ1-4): GAGVSQSPSNKVTEKGKDVELRCDPISGHTALYWYRQSLGQGLEFLIYFQGNSAPDKSGLPSDRFSAERTGGSVSTLTIQRTQQEDSAVYLCASSDQGEKLFFGSGTQLSVL.

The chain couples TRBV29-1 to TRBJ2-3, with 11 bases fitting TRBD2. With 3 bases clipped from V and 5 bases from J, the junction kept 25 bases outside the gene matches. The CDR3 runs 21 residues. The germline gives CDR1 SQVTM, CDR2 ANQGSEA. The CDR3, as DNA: TGCAGCGTTGATGGGGACCTGACTAGCGGGGATACCTTGATCGGGGTAGATACGCAGTATTTT. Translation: CSVDGDLTSGDTLIGVDTQYF.

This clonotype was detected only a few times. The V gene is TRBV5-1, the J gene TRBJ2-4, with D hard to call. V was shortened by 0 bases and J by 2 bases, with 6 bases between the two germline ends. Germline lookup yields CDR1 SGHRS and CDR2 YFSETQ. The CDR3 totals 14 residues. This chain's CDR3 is CASSLEATKNIQYF. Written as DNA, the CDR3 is TGCGCCAGCAGCTTGGAAGCGACCAAAAACATTCAGTACTTC. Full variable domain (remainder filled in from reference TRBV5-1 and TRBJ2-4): KAGVTQTPRYLIKTRGQQVTLSCSPISGHRSVSWYQQTPGQGLQFLFEYFSETQRNKGNFPGRFSGRQFSNSRSEMNVSTLELGDSALYLCASSLEATKNIQYFGAGTRLSVL.

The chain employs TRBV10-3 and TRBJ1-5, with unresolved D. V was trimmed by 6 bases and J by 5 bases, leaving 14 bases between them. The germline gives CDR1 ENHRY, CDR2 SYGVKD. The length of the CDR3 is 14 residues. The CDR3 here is CAIRASGGDQPQHF. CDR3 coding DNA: TGTGCCATCAGGGCCAGCGGTGGAGATCAGCCCCAGCATTTT.

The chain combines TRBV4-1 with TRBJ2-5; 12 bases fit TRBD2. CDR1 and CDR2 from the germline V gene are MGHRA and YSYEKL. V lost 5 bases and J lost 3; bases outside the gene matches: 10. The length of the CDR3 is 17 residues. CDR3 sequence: CASSSHTSGGPEETQYF. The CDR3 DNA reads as TGCGCCAGCAGCTCCCATACTAGCGGGGGGCCAGAAGAGACCCAGTACTTC.

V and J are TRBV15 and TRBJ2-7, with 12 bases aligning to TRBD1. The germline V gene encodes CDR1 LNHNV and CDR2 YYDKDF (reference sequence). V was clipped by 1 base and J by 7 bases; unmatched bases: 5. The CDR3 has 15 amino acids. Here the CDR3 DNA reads TGTGCCACCAGCAGAGGGGGACAGGGGGCGGGGGAGCAGTACTTC. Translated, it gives CATSRGGQGAGEQYF. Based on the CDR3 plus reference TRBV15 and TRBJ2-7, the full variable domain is DAMVIQNPRYQVTQFGKPVTLSCSQTLNHNVMYWYQQKSSQAPKLLFHYYDKDFNNEADTPDNFQSRRPNTSFCFLDIRSPGLGDTAMYLCATSRGGQGAGEQYFGPGTRLTVT.

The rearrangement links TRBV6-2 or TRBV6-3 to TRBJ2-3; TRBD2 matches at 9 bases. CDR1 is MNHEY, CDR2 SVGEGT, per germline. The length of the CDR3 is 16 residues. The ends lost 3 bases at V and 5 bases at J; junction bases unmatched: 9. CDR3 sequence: CASSYEAELAGDTQYF. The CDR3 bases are TGTGCCAGCAGTTATGAAGCCGAACTAGCGGGAGATACGCAGTATTTT.